This T cell receptor (beta chain) emerged from a study of shared clonotypes between healthy human individuals (dated by TCRdb to about 2020). With respect to the entire study: Three men and a couple of women, aged 18 to 49 years, made up the cohort. To estimate repertoire size and how much clonotypes are shared between individuals, the study performed deep sequencing of blood TCR repertoires from a handful of healthy adults. To increase sequencing depth and limit assay-specific biases, different laboratories used diverse techniques to prepare libraries and sequence TCR repertoires. Leukapheresis yielded between about 0.85 and 9 billion PBMCs per donor. Per donor, three plates each were used for CD4 naive and CD4 memory, two for CD8 naive, and one for CD8 memory.

Using the deep immunoSEQ assay, multiplex PCR amplified TCR CDR3 regions from genomic DNA. Extracted genomic DNA from each cell subset was distributed evenly across all wells of several immunoSEQ 96-well plates, and each plate was treated as a replicate. For sorted subsets, each replicate PCR was loaded with around 200 ng genomic DNA, equivalent to 25,000 to 35,000 T cell genomes. Purified libraries were quantified with a Qubit 3.0 fluorometer, sized on a Bioanalyzer 2100, and re-quantified with the KAPA Library Quantification kit. A separate single-read 150-cycle Illumina NextSeq 550 flow cell was used to sequence each immunoSEQ 96-well plate. Processing in the source paper ran as follows. Because the immunoSEQ output included only junctional sequences and no quality scores, the filtering could not be the same as the filtering used for full-length reads. To assign V/J genes and CDR3, sequences were annotated using PyIR, a Python wrapper for IgBLAST v1.9, with IMGT germline references. Reads with weak V/J assignments (E-value above 1e-6), missing CDR3, stop codons, out-of-frame junctions, or ambiguous translated residues were removed. V3J clonotypes were defined as sequences sharing the same inferred V gene, J gene, and CDR3 amino acid sequence. The percentage overlap between two repertoires was calculated by dividing the number of shared unique clonotypes by the size of the smaller repertoire. RTK rarefaction, the Chao1 estimator, and Recon v2.1 estimates of unobserved clonotypes were used to assess repertoire richness. Generation probabilities for all TCRbeta clonotypes obtained by the gDNA method from four donors were computed using OLGA. Here the immuneACCESS table is served through TCRdb, limited to in-frame sequences with V and J called. Missing clones are a known gap in these copies; in checked studies unresolved V genes cover under half, and the rest lacks a known reason. V, J and clone size were drawn from that table, and D and trimming were deduced from the DNA. Present in this sample are 400,000 or so clones, 96% of which were seen just once. The ten most abundant clones make up 0.32% of the sample.

V lost 0 bases and J lost 7 bases, and the count of bases not matched to a germline gene is 14. Including cysteine and phenylalanine, the CDR3 has 17 amino acids. The read is trimmed to its CDR3 DNA, 51 bases read in frame from base 1. Based on the germline V gene, the CDR1 and CDR2 sequences are SGHRS and YFSETQ. Summary of the overall study and its limitations: Sampling was restricted to blood, and TCR repertoires in tissue are likely to differ from TCR repertoires in blood. The small number of donors limited the genetic and exposure-history diversity represented. Higher generation probabilities were observed for clonotypes shared by all four sorted-subset donors than for non-shared clonotypes. Pairwise subsampling indicated that sequencing depth was expected to affect the degree of clonotype sharing among donors. Naive subsets generally had larger estimated clonotype richness than memory subsets. Across several donors, 4.5% to 6.5% of naive CD4, approximately 4% of naive CD8, 2% to 2.5% of memory CD4, and 0.4% to 0.45% of memory CD8 clonotypes were shared. Incomplete sequencing was indicated by rarefaction of sorted-subset datasets, despite the large sequencing depth.

Comments on this clone: What antigen it recognizes has not been identified. Base quality data are lacking; no much larger clone is found one base away.

The donors were healthy, HIV-negative adults with no recently reported acute infections or vaccinations. All donors were Caucasian adults living in Nashville, Tennessee, USA. CD8 memory samples consisted of magnetically selected CD45RO+ cells combined with CCR7-negative CD45RA+ effector memory (TemRA) cells. After blood collection by leukapheresis, PBMCs were isolated using Ficoll-Histopaque density gradient centrifugation and then cryopreserved in the vapor phase of liquid nitrogen. Analytical flow cytometry was used to check the purity and quantity of each magnetically sorted T cell population. From each sorted fraction, genomic DNA was isolated and quantified by UV absorbance on a Nanodrop 2000c.

The chain links TRBV5-1 with TRBJ2-7; TRBD2 aligns with 9 central bases. The sequencing input was memory CD8+ T cells sorted from blood. The cell subset or site label here, explained by the study, means: CD45RO+ cells pooled with CCR7-negative TemRA cells. This sequence originates from a man aged 25 to 40 in good health. The nucleotides are TGCGCCAGCAGCTTGGTCCCTCTAGGCGGGAGGGCGGATGAGCAGTACTTC. Translated, it reads CASSLVPLGGRADEQYF.